This T cell receptor (beta chain) appears in the sequencing data of a study of T cell changes during pregnancy in multiple sclerosis. Assay: immunoSEQ multiplex PCR; the TCRdb copy retains only in-frame clones and omits some. The sample contains around 72,000 clones, about nine tenths of which appear only once. The CDR3 spans 15 residues. With 6 bases clipped from V and 4 bases from J, the junction kept 8 bases outside the gene matches. Germline V CDR1 and CDR2: MNHEY, SVGAGI. The V and J genes are TRBV6-5 and TRBJ2-7, with 11 nucleotides matching TRBD2. This TCR was recovered from a female donor with multiple sclerosis, enrolled in a pregnancy study. The material sequenced was CD4+ T cells from peripheral blood mononuclear cells, taken before pregnancy. CDR3 in amino acids: CASSTTLAGAYEQYF. The CDR3 DNA reads as TGTGCCAGCAGCACGACACTAGCGGGAGCTTACGAGCAGTACTTC.